This TCR beta chain was identified in a study of PD-L1 blockade in urothelial cancer. Turning to this clone: Its cognate antigen is unknown.

Trimming cost V 2 bases and J 6 bases, with 20 bases left between them. Per germline, CDR1 MGHRA and CDR2 YSYEKL. The CDR3 consists of 18 residues. Documented time point: peripheral blood 6 weeks after treatment start. Overall study results and limits: Expansion of tumor-associated blood clones at 3 weeks was greater in durable-benefit patients.

Clones were read by immunoSEQ multiplex PCR, and TCRdb kept only the in-frame ones, dropping some. The sample consists of approximately 120,000 clones, 86% of them appearing once. The sequence came from a middle-aged man with urothelial cancer. V and J are TRBV4-1 and TRBJ1-6; D possibly corresponds to TRBD1 (5 bases). Source: PBMCs, taken around atezolizumab (anti-PD-L1) treatment. The CDR3, as DNA: TGCGCCAGCAGCCAAATTCCCCCCGCCGGGACTCTTAATTCACCCCTCCACTTT. Amino acid sequence: CASSQIPPAGTLNSPLHF.